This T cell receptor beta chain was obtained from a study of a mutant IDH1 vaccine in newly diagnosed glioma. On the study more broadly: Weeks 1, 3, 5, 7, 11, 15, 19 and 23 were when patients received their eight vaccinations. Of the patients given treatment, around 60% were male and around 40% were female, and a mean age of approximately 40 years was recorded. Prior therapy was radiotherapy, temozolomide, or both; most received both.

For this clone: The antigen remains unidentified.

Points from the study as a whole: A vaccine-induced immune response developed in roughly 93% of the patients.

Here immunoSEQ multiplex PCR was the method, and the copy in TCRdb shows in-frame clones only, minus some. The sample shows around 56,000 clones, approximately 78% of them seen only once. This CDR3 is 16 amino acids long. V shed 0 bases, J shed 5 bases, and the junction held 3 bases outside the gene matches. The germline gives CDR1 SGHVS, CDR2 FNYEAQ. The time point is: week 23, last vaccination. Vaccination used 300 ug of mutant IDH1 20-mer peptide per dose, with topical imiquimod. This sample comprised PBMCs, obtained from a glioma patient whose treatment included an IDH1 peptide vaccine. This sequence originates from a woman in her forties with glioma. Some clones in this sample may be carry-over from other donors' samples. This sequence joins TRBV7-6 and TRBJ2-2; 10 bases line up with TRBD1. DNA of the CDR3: TGTGCCAGCAGCTTAGCCCCGGGACAGGGGACCGGGGAGCTGTTTTTT. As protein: CASSLAPGQGTGELFF.